This T cell receptor (beta chain) is drawn from a study of PD-L1 blockade in urothelial cancer. In the study overall: Patients commenced intravenous atezolizumab, 1,200 mg every 3 weeks, in 2014. The patients had undergone anywhere from 0 to 3 prior chemotherapy regimens. After treatment start, blood was analyzed at 3 weeks (second dose) and at 6 weeks.

This sample's time point: peripheral blood 6 weeks after treatment start. Locally advanced or metastatic urothelial carcinoma affected the patients. Germline-derived CDR1 and CDR2 are SGHTA and FQGNSA. V shed 2 bases and J shed 4 bases, with 9 bases lying between them. The CDR3 spans 13 residues. Clones were read by immunoSEQ multiplex PCR, and TCRdb kept only the in-frame ones, dropping some. The sample consists of about 120,000 clones, more than 70% of them appearing once. V usage is TRBV7-2 and J usage is TRBJ2-7; no firm D call. The sample here was PBMCs, taken around atezolizumab (anti-PD-L1) treatment. This clonotype was obtained from a man aged 50-60 years with urothelial cancer. The CDR3 coding sequence is TGTGCCAGCAGCTTATATCCCCTGTACGAGCAGTACTTC. Protein: CASSLYPLYEQYF.